The 14 T cell receptor beta chains below all came from one sample that was sequenced in a study of blood T cell repertoires in COVID-19. Sequencing was performed with immunoSEQ multiplex PCR; in TCRdb, only in-frame clones are kept and a portion is missing. The repertoire holds about 130,000 clones, 70% to 90% seen once, with 3.5% to 4% in the top ten. Sequencing input: peripheral blood. These receptors originate from a woman between 45 and 60 years old with acute or convalescent COVID-19.

This clone was counted only a few times. The chain has TRBV7-9 and TRBJ2-1; weak D call: TRBD2 (6 bases). The germline V gene encodes CDR1 SEHNR and CDR2 FQNEAQ (reference sequence). V was clipped by 0 bases and J by 4 bases, with 16 bases between them. This CDR3 spans 17 amino acids. This CDR3 is CASSLAISGDEYNEQFF. The CDR3 nucleotides read TGTGCCAGCAGCTTAGCGATTTCGGGGGACGAATACAATGAGCAGTTCTTC.

The V call is TRBV25-1, the J call TRBJ2-5; D call uncertain. The CDR3 runs 14 residues. Trimming removed 6 bases from V and 2 bases from J, with 13 bases in between. Germline V gene sequence: CDR1 MGHDK, CDR2 SYGVNS. Here the CDR3 DNA reads TGTGCCAGCAGAGACCACCAACTACAAGAGACCCAGTACTTC. Encoded protein: CASRDHQLQETQYF.

This clone was counted a single time. CDR3 DNA: TGTGCCAGCAGCCTCGGACAGGGACTAGCCAAAAACATTCAGTACTTC. It yields the protein CASSLGQGLAKNIQYF. The genes are TRBV16 and TRBJ2-4; 8 nucleotides align to TRBD1. CDR1 is KGHSY, CDR2 FQNENV, per germline. The CDR3 runs to 16 residues. Trimming took 4 bases from V and 0 from J; bases not matched to a gene: 5.

The rearrangement links TRBV30 to TRBJ1-6; D remains unclear. The CDR3 consists of 14 residues. Germline CDR1 GTSNPN, CDR2 SVGIG (reference sequence). V shed 0 bases and J shed 6 bases, with 9 bases lying between them. The CDR3 spells CAWSVSAGNSPLHF. The CDR3 DNA reads as TGTGCCTGGAGTGTAAGTGCCGGTAATTCACCCCTCCACTTT. Supplemented by reference TRBV30 and TRBJ1-6, the full variable domain reads SQTIHQWPATLVQPVGSPLSLECTVEGTSNPNLYWYRQAAGRGLQLLFYSVGIGQISSEVPQNLSASRPQDRQFILSSKKLLLSDSGFYLCAWSVSAGNSPLHFGNGTRLTVT.

The table lists this clone with a few counts. The chain uses TRBV14 and TRBJ2-1, with 8 bases aligning to TRBD2. With 2 bases clipped from V and 7 bases from J, the junction kept 10 bases outside the gene matches. The germline CDR1 and CDR2 sequences are SGHDN and FVKESK. This CDR3 contains 16 residues. The CDR3 here is CASSQSAGGILNEQFF. The CDR3, as DNA: TGTGCCAGCAGCCAATCTGCGGGGGGCATACTTAATGAGCAGTTCTTC.

This chain links TRBV5-1 with TRBJ2-1; D ambiguous. The V gene's germline CDR1 is SGHRS and CDR2 YFSETQ. V dropped 2 bases and J dropped 5 bases, with 14 bases sitting between them. There are 15 residues in the CDR3. DNA of the CDR3: TGCGCCAGCAGCTTAATCCCCGGGTTTGACAATGAGCAGTTCTTC. It specifies CASSLIPGFDNEQFF.

CDR3 bases: TGTGCCAGCAGCGAGACTAGCGGGGGGAACAATGAGCAGTTCTTC. It codes for CASSETSGGNNEQFF. V gene TRBV3-1 (or the pseudogene TRBV3-2) combines with J gene TRBJ2-1; TRBD2 matches 13 bases. CDR3 length equals 15 residues. V lost 5 bases and J lost 5; bases outside the gene matches: 3. CDR1 is LGHDT, CDR2 YNNKEL, per germline (reference sequence).

The chain combines TRBV19 with TRBJ2-7; TRBD1 is a possible D gene (5 bases). Germline values: CDR1 LNHDA, CDR2 SQIVND (reference sequence). V was trimmed by 5 bases and J by 2 bases, leaving 10 bases between them. The CDR3 contains 13 residues. Written as DNA, the CDR3 is TGTGCCAGTAGTCCTGGACATCCCTACGAGCAGTACTTC. This gives the protein CASSPGHPYEQYF.

The chain joins TRBV5-1 to TRBJ2-7, with D perhaps matching TRBD1 (6 bases). V was trimmed by 5 bases and J by 0 bases, leaving 9 bases between them. The germline gives CDR1 SGHRS, CDR2 YFSETQ. CDR3 length: 13 amino acids. The CDR3: CASRRTDSYEQYF. For the CDR3, the DNA is TGCGCCAGCAGGCGGACAGACTCCTACGAGCAGTACTTC.

This clone was seen a few times. V usage is TRBV7-9 and J usage is TRBJ2-3, with 7 bases matching TRBD2. The CDR3 is 14 amino acids. The ends lost 6 bases at V and 1 base at J; junction bases unmatched: 4. The V gene's germline CDR1 is SEHNR and CDR2 FQNEAQ (reference sequence). The CDR3 spells CASRLGGGTDTQYF. The CDR3 nucleotides are TGTGCCAGCAGATTGGGGGGGGGCACAGATACGCAGTATTTT.

The chain links TRBV29-1 to TRBJ1-1, with TRBD1 matching over 9 bases. J lost 4 bases, V lost 5 bases, and 5 bases had no gene match. Germline lookup yields CDR1 SQVTM and CDR2 ANQGSEA. The CDR3 sequence is 13 residues long. The CDR3, as DNA: TGCAGCGTTACCGGGACAGGGAGCACTGAAGCTTTCTTT. This sequence encodes CSVTGTGSTEAFF.

The chain links TRBV28 to TRBJ1-2; D unclear. Germline-derived CDR1 and CDR2 are MDHEN and SYDVKM. The CDR3 length is 14 residues. The V end lost 4 bases, the J end lost 4 bases, and 13 bases lay between the germline ends. The CDR3 loop is CASSSGTGGYGYTF. As DNA, the CDR3 is TGTGCCAGCAGTTCGGGAACGGGAGGCTATGGCTACACCTTC.

This rearrangement joins TRBV5-4 to TRBJ1-1; 7 bases are shared with TRBD1. Germline trimming cut 0 bases from V and 4 bases from J; bases unmatched to any gene: 3. Germline V gives CDR1 SGHNT, CDR2 YYREEE (reference sequence). This CDR3 region has 14 residues. The CDR3 reads CASSLAQGSTEAFF. CDR3 sequence (DNA): TGTGCCAGCAGCTTGGCACAGGGGAGCACTGAAGCTTTCTTT.

The chain recombines TRBV7-8 with TRBJ1-5; maybe TRBD1 (6 bases). CDR3 length equals 16 residues. V lost 3 bases and J lost 2, with 14 bases in between. The V gene's germline CDR1 is SGHVS and CDR2 FQNEAQ. The CDR3 sequence: CASSFNRDQRNQPQHF. In nucleotides, the CDR3 is TGTGCCAGCAGCTTCAACAGGGATCAGCGCAATCAGCCCCAGCATTTT. The full variable domain, with the rest looked up from reference TRBV7-8 and TRBJ1-5, is GAGVSQSPRYKVAKRGQDVALRCDPISGHVSLFWYQQALGQGPEFLTYFQNEAQLDKSGLPSDRFFAERPEGSVSTLKIQRTQQEDSAVYLCASSFNRDQRNQPQHFGDGTRLSIL.